This record looks at one TCR beta chain sequence and its context. Its target is unknown. Clones were read by immunoSEQ multiplex PCR, and TCRdb kept only the in-frame ones, dropping some. The profile shows roughly 67,000 clones, about 82% of them singletons. V was shortened by 6 bases and J by 0 bases, with 11 bases between the two germline ends. This CDR3 contains 14 residues. Germline-derived CDR1 and CDR2 are SNHLY and FYNNEI. This specimen belongs to a study of OX40 agonist ivuxolimab in advanced cancers. About the study: Checkpoint inhibitors had been given previously to 40% of patients.

General study points: Individuals who were partial responders at 0.1-3.0 mg/kg had clonal expansion that ranked among the lowest. The study observed clonal expansion of CD4+ and CD8+ blood T cells by week 6 at 0.1 to 3.0 mg/kg.

The chain has TRBV2 and TRBJ1-1, with D maybe TRBD1 (5 bases). Here the sequenced sample was CD4+ or CD8+ T cells sorted from blood, taken in a trial of the OX40 agonist ivuxolimab. The TCR originated in an adult with an advanced solid tumor such as melanoma, head and neck, liver or kidney cancer. The CDR3 spells CASRQTDLNTEAFF. The CDR3 nucleotides are TGTGCCAGCAGGCAGACAGACCTGAACACTGAAGCTTTCTTT. Full variable domain (rest looked up from reference TRBV2 and TRBJ1-1): EPEVTQTPSHQVTQMGQEVILRCVPISNHLYFYWYRQILGQKVEFLVSFYNNEISEKSEIFDDQFSVERPDGSNFTLKIRSTKLEDSAMYFCASRQTDLNTEAFFGQGTRLTVV.